The TCR beta chain under discussion was sequenced for a study of CD8 T cells in ankylosing spondylitis. Broader study findings: Reportedly, disease-linked clones are significantly enriched in ankylosing spondylitis patients' matched synovial fluid. Prior literature has documented some motif variants in synovial fluid and blood from reactive arthritis. Seemingly distinctive of ankylosing spondylitis blood was a TCR beta motif formed by eight highly homologous variants.

A quantitative 5'-RACE method, one with molecular barcodes, was used to make TCR beta libraries. TCRdb redid the calling of the 5' RACE reads with MiXCR, one entry per CDR3 protein. The table shows roughly 250,000 distinct CDR3 sequences, with roughly 8.6% occurring only once. This clonotype was recorded at least ten times. Its antigen is currently unknown. V was pared by 7 bases and J by 3 bases, with 15 bases of the junction left unmatched. Per germline, CDR1 MNHEY and CDR2 SVGEGT. There are 17 residues in the CDR3. V and J are TRBV6-2 or TRBV6-3 and TRBJ2-1, with 7 nucleotides matching TRBD1. The clonotype originates from a male donor with ankylosing spondylitis or in good health (not recorded which). The source material was blood, either unsorted or a sorted T cell fraction (not recorded which). CDR3 loop: CASTTRPSRDSYNEQFF. CDR3 in DNA: TGTGCCAGCACCACCCGACCTTCCCGGGACAGCTACAATGAGCAGTTCTTC.